The sequence of this T cell receptor (beta chain) was determined in a study of beta chain features in type 1 diabetes (dated by TCRdb to 2016 to 2019). About the investigation overall: Mean age, gender distribution, total cell number and subset yield were not different between patients and healthy donors. A total of 85 million to 140 million sorted cells were examined across all samples, and a strong correlation was observed between cell number per subset and RNA yield. In the study, recently diagnosed type 1 diabetes patients and matched healthy donors were compared on the TCRB repertoires of their sorted circulating CD4+ T cell subsets. Regulatory and stem cell-like memory subsets were isolated from only 8 patients and about eight healthy donors, whereas naive and central memory subsets came from all 28 donors. Points the paper makes about the study in general: Because the HLA sub-analyses included only small numbers of individuals, any influence of HLA type on TCRB rearrangement was left unresolved. Type 1 diabetes patients showed a moderate but significant shortening of TCRB CDR3 length in all four CD4+ subsets. Sequencing cDNA rather than genomic DNA could over-represent highly expressing activated cells, although activation and CD3 levels did not differ between groups. The naive, central memory and regulatory TCRB repertoires appeared to resemble one another more closely among patients than among healthy donors. PCR might favor shorter templates, but patient and control samples were amplified and corrected together, so any skew would affect both groups equally. Patients with type 1 diabetes made fewer insertions and deleted more nucleotides at VDJ recombination sites, implying thymic rearrangement abnormalities.

A single peripheral blood draw of approximately 0.11 L on average was collected from each donor into heparinised tubes. A BD FACSAria II and a panel including CD45RO, CCR7, CD25, CD127, CD95 and CD27 were used to sort naive, central memory, regulatory and stem cell-like memory CD4+ T cells. A purity above 98% was achieved for all sorted populations. Right away, PBMCs were isolated by Lymphoprep density gradient centrifugation and were stained directly, with no culture step. To minimize batch effects, samples were stained and sorted in pairs, one healthy donor with one patient per experiment. Relative to germline, V is 3 bases shorter and J is 5 bases shorter, with 10 bases between their ends. The germline V gene encodes CDR1 PRHDT and CDR2 FYEKMQ (reference sequence). The CDR3 numbers 13 residues from cysteine through phenylalanine. The kept DNA is CDR3 alone, 39 bases in frame from the first base.

The High Capacity cDNA Reverse Transcription Kit was used to reverse transcribe all of the isolated RNA, meaning that expressed TCRB transcripts were what got sequenced. Deep immunoSEQ sequencing was performed on naive, central memory and regulatory T cell samples, with an average of about 4 million total reads per sample. After sorted cells were lysed in RLT buffer, RNA was extracted with DNase-treated RNeasy Micro or Mini kits, with the choice depending on cell number. Each cell subset was processed on its own to prevent cross-contamination, while patient and healthy donor samples were processed together. Using the immunoSEQ multiplex PCR, TCRB sequences were amplified from cDNA into 87-bp fragments spanning the CDR3 region. Amplicons were sequenced on the Illumina HiSeq platform. In the authors' own workflow: PCR bias was corrected computationally using synthetic template baselines, and reads within Hamming distance 2 were collapsed, with unmergeable singletons discarded. By aligning reads against IMGT, V, D and J genes, CDR3 length, and insertions or deletions at six rearrangement sites were assigned. Clonotype counts were normalized to sorted cell number within each subset before computing true diversity and Gini coefficients with the tcR R package. The overlap coefficient, calculated on TCRB nucleotide sequences, was used to quantify repertoire sharing. This is the immuneACCESS table as TCRdb keeps it, with only in-frame sequences that have V and J called. A part of the clones is gone; compared with another copy, unresolved V genes explain less than half, and the rest is unexplained. The V and J calls and clone size were taken over from that table, and D and trimming were inferred from the DNA. The sample table holds 300,000 or so clones, of which 8% were seen once. Around 0.44% of the sample lies in the top ten.

This clone was counted at least ten times. The specificity of this receptor is unknown. No much larger clone exists at a distance of one base, and base qualities are not known. The specimen was central memory CD4+ T cells from blood. This clonotype was sampled from a woman younger than 30 in good health. The rearranged chain carries TRBV13 and TRBJ1-2, with the D segment identity uncertain. The CDR3 corresponds to CASSLGGMYGYTF. The DNA sequence is TGTGCCAGCAGCTTGGGAGGAATGTATGGCTACACCTTC.